This is a list of T cell receptor beta chains from one sample in a study of blood T cells in healthy people across ages. Each CDR3 protein gets one entry after TCRdb re-called the 5' RACE reads with MiXCR. This table has 1.8 million or so distinct CDR3 sequences, about 39% appearing once. Specimen: blood. The receptors shown here come from a human donor in good health. Both conserved end residues are trimmed from each CDR3. Where a row states a size, it is once, few, many or the class of an expanded clone; other rows omit it.

clone size: -
V gene: TRBV13
CDR3 protein: ASSTASGGALGTDTQY

clone size: -
V gene: TRBV2
CDR3 protein: ASSALAGGLDIQY

clone size: few
V gene: TRBV20-1
CDR3 protein: SATLVAGSNEQF

clone size: -
V gene: TRBV5-1
CDR3 protein: ASSLLQGGAGYT

clone size: -
V gene: TRBV4-3
CDR3 protein: ASSLNSGAGTLPQY

clone size: many
V gene: TRBV4-1
CDR3 protein: ASSQVQGRLTDTQY

clone size: -
V gene: TRBV25-1
CDR3 protein: ASQGDPRETQF

clone size: -
V gene: TRBV7-9
CDR3 protein: ASSLEGGDEQY

clone size: -
V gene: TRBV7-8
CDR3 protein: ASRRGRGPEAQY

clone size: few
V gene: TRBV7-9
CDR3 protein: ASSPDGTKHYNEQF

clone size: -
V gene: TRBV5-1
CDR3 protein: ASSMGTSNTEAF

clone size: -
V gene: TRBV10-3
CDR3 protein: AISETPGQKNTEAF

clone size: -
V gene: TRBV10-2
CDR3 protein: ASSEGGTLETQY

clone size: few
V gene: TRBV10-3
CDR3 protein: AISEGGTGKETQY

clone size: -
V gene: TRBV14
CDR3 protein: ASSQDSSTRNLYNEQF

clone size: -
V gene: TRBV12-3/TRBV12-4
CDR3 protein: ASSFEGGSIPFGQF

clone size: -
V gene: TRBV29-1
CDR3 protein: SARPQWKETQY

clone size: -
V gene: TRBV6-2/TRBV6-3
CDR3 protein: ASSPRPGLAKNIQY

clone size: few
V gene: TRBV7-8
CDR3 protein: ASSLEGVGLAGNEQF

clone size: many
V gene: TRBV29-1
CDR3 protein: SVRSRGGDGYT

clone size: -
V gene: TRBV27
CDR3 protein: ASSLGSGTGTHEQY

clone size: -
V gene: TRBV6-5
CDR3 protein: ASNEGENTGELF

clone size: few
V gene: TRBV20-1
CDR3 protein: SANSYERTNEKLF

clone size: -
V gene: TRBV12-3/TRBV12-4
CDR3 protein: ASSLWGQPAYGYT

clone size: few
V gene: TRBV6-5
CDR3 protein: ASSSDKSPATNEKLF

clone size: -
V gene: TRBV10-3
CDR3 protein: AIGGAGGYEQY

clone size: -
V gene: TRBV4-3
CDR3 protein: ASSQGLAEFNSPLH

clone size: -
V gene: TRBV7-9
CDR3 protein: ASRWTTSANTEAF

clone size: few
V gene: TRBV4-2
CDR3 protein: ASSRRETAKETQY

clone size: few
V gene: TRBV6-2/TRBV6-3
CDR3 protein: ASSRGLAGIQETQY

clone size: -
V gene: TRBV27
CDR3 protein: ASSPTSDYTGELF

clone size: once
V gene: TRBV7-2
CDR3 protein: ASRASPGQMSGTSSYEQY

clone size: -
V gene: TRBV12-3/TRBV12-4
CDR3 protein: ASSLAGGPIADTQY

clone size: -
V gene: TRBV3-1
CDR3 protein: ASSKGVGNFNYGYT

clone size: -
V gene: TRBV6-6
CDR3 protein: ASSISRGPPPDTQY

clone size: -
V gene: TRBV10-3
CDR3 protein: AISESNSDRYYGYT

clone size: many
V gene: TRBV29-1
CDR3 protein: SVRDGTGGETQY

clone size: few
V gene: TRBV7-9
CDR3 protein: ASSLESTGDCYEQY

clone size: few
V gene: TRBV18
CDR3 protein: ASSPPLGTYEQY

clone size: few
V gene: TRBV7-2
CDR3 protein: ASSLGGIGSYGYT

clone size: -
V gene: TRBV5-4
CDR3 protein: ASTKDRNTEAF

clone size: -
V gene: TRBV28
CDR3 protein: AGSPGGNYGYT

clone size: -
V gene: TRBV20-1
CDR3 protein: RARRGRIEAF

clone size: -
V gene: TRBV7-2
CDR3 protein: ASSFRDPSIFTDTQY

clone size: -
V gene: TRBV13
CDR3 protein: ASSLTPGGPYNEQF

clone size: few
V gene: TRBV9
CDR3 protein: ASSGFGPGGAEAF

clone size: few
V gene: TRBV20-1
CDR3 protein: SARPSSGGIAKNIQY

clone size: -
V gene: TRBV6-7
CDR3 protein: ASSYPLGQPYGYT

clone size: -
V gene: TRBV10-3
CDR3 protein: AISAGADEKLF